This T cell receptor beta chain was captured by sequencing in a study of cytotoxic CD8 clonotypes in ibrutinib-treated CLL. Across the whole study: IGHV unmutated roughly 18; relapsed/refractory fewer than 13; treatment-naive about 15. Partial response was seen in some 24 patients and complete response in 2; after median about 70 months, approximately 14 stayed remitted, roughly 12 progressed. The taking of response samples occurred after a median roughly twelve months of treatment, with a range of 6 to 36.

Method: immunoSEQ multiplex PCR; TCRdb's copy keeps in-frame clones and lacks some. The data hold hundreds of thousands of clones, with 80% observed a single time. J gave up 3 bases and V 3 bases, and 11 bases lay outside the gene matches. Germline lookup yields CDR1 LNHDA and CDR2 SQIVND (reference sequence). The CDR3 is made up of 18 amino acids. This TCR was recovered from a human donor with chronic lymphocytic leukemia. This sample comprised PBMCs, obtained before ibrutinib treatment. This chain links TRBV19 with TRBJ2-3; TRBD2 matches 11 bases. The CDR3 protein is CASSILLIAGGMTDTQYF. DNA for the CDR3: TGTGCCAGTAGTATCCTCCTTATAGCGGGAGGGATGACAGATACGCAGTATTTT.